Sequencing of this TCR beta chain was carried out in a study of cytomegalovirus exposure and HLA in healthy donors. For the study at large: In a later analysis, it was reported that the 110 or so validation repertoires had been produced on the same platform as the 550 to 850 repertoires belonging to the first cohort.

CDR3 length: 15 residues. V was clipped by 2 bases and J by 4 bases, with 15 bases between them. Per the germline V gene, CDR1 is MNHEY and CDR2 is SMNVEV (reference sequence). Only in-frame clones appear in the TCRdb table, and some are missing; sequencing was by immunoSEQ multiplex PCR. The profile covers 150,000 to 250,000 clones, with about three quarters appearing a single time and roughly 1.2% taken by the ten largest. Sequenced sample: PBMCs. The TCR originated in a woman aged 25 to 45 in good health and CMV-seronegative. The V gene is TRBV27, the J gene TRBJ2-7, with a weak D call TRBD2 (6 bases). DNA for the CDR3: TGTGCCAGCAGTTTAGCGTGGACGGGGGAATACGAGCAGTACTTC. It codes for CASSLAWTGEYEQYF.